The 16 T cell receptor beta chains below all came from one sample that was sequenced in a study of blood T cell repertoires in COVID-19. Repertoires were generated with immunoSEQ multiplex PCR, while TCRdb's copy carries only in-frame clones and drops some. The table has about 200,000 clones, 75% to 95% seen once. The material sequenced was peripheral blood. These TCRs come from a man aged 45-60 years with acute or convalescent COVID-19.

The chain employs TRBV5-4 and TRBJ2-2; the D gene is possibly TRBD1 (6 bases). Between the trimmed V and J ends, which lost 3 bases and 7 bases, there was a span of 13 bases. In germline, CDR1 is SGHNT, CDR2 YYREEE (reference sequence). The CDR3 has 14 residues. The CDR3 reads CASSSQGRHGELFF. The CDR3 region has the DNA TGTGCCAGCAGCTCACAGGGTCGTCACGGGGAGCTGTTTTTT.

The chain is built from TRBV28 and TRBJ2-7; 7 nucleotides match TRBD2. The CDR3 covers 16 residues. J was trimmed by 3 bases and V by 2 bases; bases with no gene match: 10. Germline lookup yields CDR1 MDHEN and CDR2 SYDVKM. The CDR3 here is CASSLGARTSLYEQYV. In nucleotides, the CDR3 is TGTGCCAGCAGTTTAGGCGCCAGGACTAGTCTCTACGAGCAGTACGTC.

This chain joins TRBV11-2 and TRBJ1-1, with 8 positions matching TRBD1. Germline trimming cut 2 bases from V and 11 bases from J; bases unmatched to any gene: 13. This CDR3 comprises 15 residues. CDR1 is SGHAT and CDR2 is FQNNGV in the germline V gene. Here the CDR3 DNA reads TGTGCCAGCAGCTTACAGGGGGCCTCACTCGAGTTGGCTTTCTTT. Encoded protein: CASSLQGASLELAFF. The whole variable domain, filled in from reference TRBV11-2 and TRBJ1-1, reads EAGVAQSPRYKIIEKRQSVAFWCNPISGHATLYWYQQILGQGPKLLIQFQNNGVVDDSQLPKDRFSAERLKGVDSTLKIQPAKLEDSAVYLCASSLQGASLELAFFGQGTRLTVV.

The chain employs TRBV6-5 and TRBJ2-7, with 10 bases that match TRBD1. The V gene's germline CDR1 is MNHEY and CDR2 SVGAGI. This CDR3 has 15 amino acids. The V segment lost 5 bases and the J segment 5 bases; nucleotides outside the gene matches: 9. The CDR3 sequence: CASSTSGTGDHEQYV. The DNA for the CDR3 is TGTGCCAGCAGTACATCCGGGACAGGGGACCACGAGCAGTACGTC.

The rearrangement joins TRBV3-1 (or the pseudogene TRBV3-2) to TRBJ1-1, with D hard to call. Trimming took 4 bases from V and 3 from J, leaving 15 bases between them. This CDR3 is 15 amino acids long. The germline V gene has CDR1 LGHDT and CDR2 YNNKEL (reference sequence). CDR3 in DNA: TGTGCCAGCAGCCCGTGGGTCGTTCGGGACACTGAAGCTTTCTTT. This sequence encodes CASSPWVVRDTEAFF.

The chain employs TRBV9 and TRBJ2-1; 11 nucleotides align to TRBD1. V gave up 3 bases and J gave up 9 bases; unmatched junction bases: 5. CDR3 length: 14 residues. Looked up from germline, CDR1 is SGDLS and CDR2 is YYNGEE. The DNA for the CDR3 is TGTGCCAGCAGCGAATGGACAGGGGGCATTGAGCAGTTCTTC. Protein product: CASSEWTGGIEQFF.

V usage is TRBV15 and J usage is TRBJ2-7; 9 bases line up with TRBD2. The junction had 8 bases not matched to a gene; V was cut back by 6 bases and J by 8 bases. CDR3 length: 13 amino acids. In germline, CDR1 is LNHNV, CDR2 YYDKDF (reference sequence). The CDR3 bases are TGTGCCACCAGGGTAGCGGGAGATAGTAAGCAGTACTTC. Translation gives CATRVAGDSKQYF.

The chain recombines TRBV18 with TRBJ2-5; D gene unclear. The germline V and J ends were trimmed by 5 bases and 2 bases, with 12 bases remaining between them. This CDR3 contains 14 residues. Germline CDR1 KGHSH, CDR2 LQKENI. The CDR3 region has the DNA TGTGCCAGCTCATTAAACATAGCACAAGAGACCCAGTACTTC. This codes for CASSLNIAQETQYF.

The rearrangement joins TRBV10-1 to TRBJ2-3; a possible D gene is TRBD2 (5 bases). The CDR3 runs 16 residues. The V gene's germline CDR1 is WNHNN and CDR2 SYGVQD (reference sequence). Deletions cut 5 bases from V and 2 bases from J, with 17 bases between. The CDR3 sequence: CASSFAGKNSTDTQYF. The CDR3 DNA is TGCGCCAGCAGTTTTGCCGGGAAGAACTCCACAGATACGCAGTATTTT.

This chain links TRBV6-2 or TRBV6-3 with TRBJ2-1, with 10 bases that match TRBD1. Looked up from germline, CDR1 is MNHEY and CDR2 is SVGEGT. The J segment lost 4 bases and the V segment lost 0 bases, leaving 6 bases of the junction unmatched. The CDR3 is made up of 17 amino acids. The DNA for the CDR3 is TGTGCCAGCAGTTACTCCTCAGAGGACAGGGGGTACAATGAGCAGTTCTTC. This gives the protein CASSYSSEDRGYNEQFF.

As for this clone: At one end the junction does not follow the germline gene, possibly because of a read error. The V gene is TRBV5-1, the J gene TRBJ1-4; maybe TRBD1 (6 bases). Germline V gene data show CDR1 as SGHRS and CDR2 as YFSETQ. The CDR3 is 17 amino acids. In DNA, the CDR3 is TGCGCCAGCAGGTTGGGACAACCCGTCCGGGGTAATGAAAAACTGTTTTTT. Its protein product is CASRLGQPVRGNEKLFF. The full variable domain, with the rest looked up from reference TRBV5-1 and TRBJ1-4, is KAGVTQTPRYLIKTRGQQVTLSCSPISGHRSVSWYQQTPGQGLQFLFEYFSETQRNKGNFPGRFSGRQFSNSRSEMNVSTLELGDSALYLCASRLGQPVRGNEKLFFGSGTQLSVL.

The chain has TRBV9 and TRBJ2-7; 8 nucleotides line up with TRBD1. Germline CDR1 SGDLS, CDR2 YYNGEE. V was pared by 2 bases and J by 3 bases, with 7 bases of the junction left unmatched. This CDR3 is 15 amino acids long. DNA of the CDR3: TGTGCCAGCAGCGTGGACGGGACAGGTCGCTACGAGCAGTACTTC. It encodes CASSVDGTGRYEQYF.

The sample holds a few counts of this clone. The chain recombines TRBV7-2 with TRBJ2-3, with 7 bases aligning to TRBD1. J lost 2 bases, V lost 1 base, and 6 bases had no gene match. The CDR3 has 16 amino acids. The germline CDR1 and CDR2 sequences are SGHTA and FQGNSA. CDR3 nucleotides: TGTGCCAGCAGCTTAGTAGGCAGGGGGTCCACAGATACGCAGTATTTT. Translating it yields CASSLVGRGSTDTQYF.

The rearrangement uses TRBV30 and TRBJ1-1; 9 bases are a match to TRBD1. The CDR3 totals 14 residues. Germline values: CDR1 GTSNPN, CDR2 SVGIG (reference sequence). After removal of 2 bases from V and 4 bases from J, the junction contained 5 bases not matched to a gene. The DNA of the CDR3 is TGTGCCTGGAGTCCGGGACAGGGATTCACTGAAGCTTTCTTT. Its translation is CAWSPGQGFTEAFF.

The rearrangement links TRBV4-3 to TRBJ1-1; 11 bases match TRBD1. The CDR3 contains 13 residues. CDR1 is LGHNA and CDR2 is YSLEER in the germline V gene. V was clipped by 2 bases and J by 13 bases; unmatched bases: 6. This CDR3 reads CASSQPGQGGVFF. In DNA, the CDR3 is TGCGCCAGCAGCCAACCGGGACAGGGGGGAGTTTTCTTT.

This clone was picked up one time. The V gene is TRBV6-5, the J gene TRBJ1-4; maybe TRBD1 (6 bases). Germline CDR1 and CDR2: MNHEY and SVGAGI. This CDR3 spans 13 amino acids. The V end was cut by 7 bases, the J end by 8 bases, with 14 bases between. The CDR3 region is CASTMGAREKLFF. The CDR3 bases are TGTGCCAGCACGATGGGGGCGAGGGAAAAACTGTTTTTT.